This TCR beta chain was profiled in a study of cytotoxic CD8 clonotypes in ibrutinib-treated CLL. Study-level results: For progressing versus sustained-remission patients, sampling times were not the same.

The V gene end was trimmed by 5 bases and the J gene end by 1 base; junction bases not matched to a gene: 7. The CDR3 loop spans 15 amino acids. Per the germline V gene, CDR1 is LNHDA and CDR2 is SQIVND (reference sequence). Deep sequencing aimed at 1 in 200,000 to 1 in 1 million T cells' resolution. Repertoires were generated with immunoSEQ multiplex PCR, while TCRdb's copy carries only in-frame clones and drops some. The table has 65,000 to 80,000 clones, 75% to 90% seen once. Comments on this clone: The antigen is undetermined.

The specimen was PBMCs, collected after 24 months of ibrutinib treatment. The V and J genes are TRBV19 and TRBJ1-2; 7 nucleotides align to TRBD1. This sequence originates from a human donor with chronic lymphocytic leukemia. The CDR3 is CASSPRAGGNYGYTF. The CDR3 DNA reads as TGTGCCAGTAGTCCCCGAGCAGGGGGTAACTATGGCTACACCTTC. The full variable domain, rest sourced from reference TRBV19 and TRBJ1-2, is DGGITQSPKYLFRKEGQNVTLSCEQNLNHDAMYWYRQDPGQGLRLIYYSQIVNDFQKGDIAEGYSVSREKKESFPLTVTSAQKNPTAFYLCASSPRAGGNYGYTFGSGTRLTVV.